A selection of T cell receptor beta chains follows, all from one sample in a study of shared T cell receptors in the human thymus. Profiling relied on immunoSEQ multiplex PCR, and the TCRdb table lists in-frame clones only, not all of them. Counted here are some 400,000 clones, over 90% occurring once; the ten biggest clones make up roughly 0.02%. The sequencing sample was made of thymocytes. Receptors were obtained from a human donor. Each CDR3 is given with its conserved first and last residue. The order of the fields is J gene, V gene, CDR3 length, clone size, D gene, CDR3 DNA, CDR3 protein. The D gene is left open where the match is weak. Size is omitted from some rows. Given values are once, few, many or a class for expanded clones.

TRBJ2-3,TRBV5-1,12,-,-,TGCGCCAGCAGCTTCAACACAGATACGCAGTATTTT,CASSFNTDTQYF
TRBJ2-5,TRBV28,14,-,TRBD1,TGTGCCAGCAGTTTAAGGACAGGGAGCGAGACCCAGTACTTC,CASSLRTGSETQYF
TRBJ2-7,TRBV10-3,16,-,TRBD2,TGTGCCATCAGTGAGTTTTCCGGGACTAGAGAGTACGAGCAGTACTTC,CAISEFSGTREYEQYF
TRBJ1-5,TRBV7-3,13,once,-,TGTGCCAGCAGCTTGGGGGTCAATCAGCCCCAGCATTTT,CASSLGVNQPQHF
TRBJ1-6,TRBV2,17,-,TRBD1,TGTGCCAGCAGTTCCGTAACACAGGGGTATGCGGATTCACCCCTCCACTTT,CASSSVTQGYADSPLHF
TRBJ2-7,TRBV7-2,16,-,TRBD1,TGTGCCAGCAGCCCTCCCAGGGGGTTTCGTTCCTACGAGCAGTACTTC,CASSPPRGFRSYEQYF
TRBJ2-1,TRBV27,13,-,-,TGTGCCAGCAGACCTAACCACAGCAATGAGCAGTTCTTC,CASRPNHSNEQFF
TRBJ2-7,TRBV7-8,14,-,-,TGTGCCAGCAGCTTAGGAGGTAATCCCTACGAGCAGTACTTC,CASSLGGNPYEQYF
TRBJ2-7,TRBV18,15,-,TRBD2,TGTGCCAGCTCACCCGACCCCGGGAGGGCCTGCGAGCAGTACTTC,CASSPDPGRACEQYF
TRBJ2-3,TRBV5-5,15,once,TRBD2,TGTGCCAGCAGCTTGGTGGGGACTAGAGCAGATACGCAGTATTTT,CASSLVGTRADTQYF
TRBJ2-1,TRBV15,20,-,TRBD1,TGTGCCACCAGCAACTCACTCCGGGACAGAGCATTACTCTTCAACAATGAGCAGTTCTTC,CATSNSLRDRALLFNNEQFF
TRBJ1-2,TRBV15,14,-,TRBD1,TGTGCCACCAGCAGTCTAACAGGGGTAGGGGGCTACACCTTC,CATSSLTGVGGYTF
TRBJ2-7,TRBV2,16,-,TRBD2,TGTGCCATCTGGATGACTAGCGGGAGTTTTACCTACGAGCAGTACTTC,CAIWMTSGSFTYEQYF